This T cell receptor (beta chain) was identified in a study of cytomegalovirus exposure and HLA in healthy donors. As regards this clone: Its antigen is currently unknown.

This CDR3 has 15 residues. With 1 base removed from V and 2 bases from J, the gap between germline ends came to 8 bases. CDR1 is LNHNV and CDR2 is YYDKDF in the germline V gene (reference sequence). This PCR relied on a set of 60 Vbeta primers and 13 Jbeta primers. The assay was immunoSEQ multiplex PCR, and TCRdb's table has in-frame clones only and misses some. The table includes 150,000 to 170,000 clones, roughly 80% detected once. Study findings and constraints: Both high specificity and high sensitivity reportedly marked the classifier's diagnosis of cytomegalovirus status.

Material: PBMCs. This chain uses TRBV15 with TRBJ2-2, with a weak D call TRBD1 (6 bases). This TCR was sampled from a woman aged 40 to 50 in good health and CMV-seronegative. CDR3 DNA sequence: TGTGCCACCAGCAGAGGGACAGTCAACACCGGGGAGCTGTTTTTT. Its protein product is CATSRGTVNTGELFF.